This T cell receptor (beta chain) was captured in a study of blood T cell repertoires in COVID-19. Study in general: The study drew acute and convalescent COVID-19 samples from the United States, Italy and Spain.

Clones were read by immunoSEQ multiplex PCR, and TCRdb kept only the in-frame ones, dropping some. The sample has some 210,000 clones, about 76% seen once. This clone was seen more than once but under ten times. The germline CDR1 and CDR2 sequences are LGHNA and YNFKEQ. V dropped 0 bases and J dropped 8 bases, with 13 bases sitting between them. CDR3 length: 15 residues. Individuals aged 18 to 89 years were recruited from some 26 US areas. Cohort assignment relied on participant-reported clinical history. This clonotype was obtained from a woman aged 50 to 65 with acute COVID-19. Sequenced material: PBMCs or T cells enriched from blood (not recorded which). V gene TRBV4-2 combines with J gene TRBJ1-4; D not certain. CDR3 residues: CASSQEVQVSEKLFF. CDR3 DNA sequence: TGTGCCAGCAGCCAAGAGGTTCAGGTATCCGAAAAACTGTTTTTT.